These T cell receptor beta chains were read from a single sample in a study of blood T cell repertoires in COVID-19. Method: immunoSEQ multiplex PCR; TCRdb's copy keeps in-frame clones and lacks some. The sample shows about 280,000 clones, roughly 88% of them seen only once. The sequencing input was peripheral blood. The source of these receptors is a woman aged 25 to 39 with active or convalescent COVID-19. Each CDR3 is given with its conserved first and last residue. A D gene is named only where the DNA matches it firmly. Part of the rows lack a size; the others show once, few, many or a class for expanded clones.

CDR3 protein	CDR3 DNA	D gene	V gene	clone size	J gene
CASSSPSFDRRFHF	TGTGCCAGCAGTTCCCCGAGTTTTGACAGGAGGTTTCATTTT	NA	TRBV21-1	few	TRBJ1-5
CASRRTGTANTEAFF	TGTGCCAGCAGACGTACGGGGACAGCGAACACTGAAGCTTTCTTT	TRBD1	TRBV11-2	NA	TRBJ1-1
CASSLIKKSLEAFF	TGTGCCAGCAGTTTAATAAAGAAATCGCTCGAGGCTTTCTTT	NA	TRBV28	NA	TRBJ1-1
CASSNSAGELFF	TGTGCCAGCAGCAACTCCGCCGGGGAGCTGTTTTTT	NA	TRBV12-3/TRBV12-4	NA	TRBJ2-2
CASSIRQGWDNEQFF	TGTGCCAGCAGCATAAGACAGGGATGGGACAATGAGCAGTTCTTC	TRBD1	TRBV5-4	NA	TRBJ2-1
CASSQPGGGRKTQYF	TGTGCCAGCAGCCAACCAGGCGGGGGCAGGAAGACCCAGTACTTC	NA	TRBV3-1/TRBV3-2	NA	TRBJ2-5
CASRPPTGFDYEQYF	TGTGCCAGCAGACCTCCTACAGGGTTCGACTACGAGCAGTACTTC	NA	TRBV27	NA	TRBJ2-7
CASRTPRDEQFF	TGTGCCAGCAGGACCCCTCGGGATGAGCAGTTCTTC	NA	TRBV6-5	NA	TRBJ2-1
CASCRQGGSPLHF	TGTGCCAGCTGCAGACAGGGGGGCTCACCCCTCCACTTT	TRBD1	TRBV12-3/TRBV12-4	few	TRBJ1-6
CASSPPDWGLVEGETQYF	TGCGCCAGCAGCCCCCCAGACTGGGGACTAGTGGAAGGAGAGACCCAGTACTTC	TRBD2	TRBV4-1	NA	TRBJ2-5
CASTLSGGASVETQYF	TGTGCCAGCACCCTTAGCGGGGGGGCTAGTGTGGAGACCCAGTACTTC	TRBD2	TRBV7-2	NA	TRBJ2-5
CASSYLGQGETEAFF	TGCGCCAGCAGCTACCTCGGACAGGGTGAAACTGAAGCTTTCTTT	TRBD1	TRBV5-1	NA	TRBJ1-1
CASSIRFWYYGYTF	TGTGCCAGTAGTATTCGGTTTTGGTACTATGGCTACACCTTC	NA	TRBV19	NA	TRBJ1-2
CATLLGGPGANVLTF	TGTGCCACCCTTCTTGGCGGGCCCGGGGCCAACGTCCTGACTTTC	NA	TRBV28	NA	TRBJ2-6
CATVGGRNTEAFF	TGTGCCACCGTGGGGGGGCGGAACACTGAAGCTTTCTTT	NA	TRBV15	NA	TRBJ1-1
CATSRRRQGSEQYF	TGTGCCACCAGCAGGAGGAGACAGGGTAGCGAGCAGTACTTC	TRBD1	TRBV15	NA	TRBJ2-7
CASSLWDRDDTQYF	TGTGCCAGCAGCTTATGGGACAGGGATGATACGCAGTATTTT	TRBD1	TRBV7-9	NA	TRBJ2-3
CASSYRPAENTGELFF	TGTGCCAGCAGTTACCGGCCAGCGGAGAACACCGGGGAGCTGTTTTTT	NA	TRBV6-2/TRBV6-3	NA	TRBJ2-2
CASSYVSGADSPLHF	TGTGCCAGCAGTTACGTATCAGGGGCAGATTCACCCCTCCACTTT	NA	TRBV6-5	NA	TRBJ1-6
CASSLMGLAGGKLFF	TGTGCCAGCAGCTTAATGGGACTAGCGGGGGGGAAGCTGTTTTTT	TRBD2	TRBV7-2	NA	TRBJ2-2
CASSPWDRGFGEQYF	TGTGCCAGCAGCCCCTGGGACAGGGGATTTGGAGAGCAGTACTTC	TRBD1	TRBV7-2	NA	TRBJ2-7
CASSTNRGLNTEAFF	TGTGCCAGCAGTACCAACAGGGGGCTGAACACTGAAGCTTTCTTT	TRBD1	TRBV6-2/TRBV6-3	NA	TRBJ1-1
CASSPRQGYQPQHF	TGTGCCAGCAGCCCCCGACAGGGGTATCAGCCCCAGCATTTT	TRBD1	TRBV3-1/TRBV3-2	NA	TRBJ1-5
CSVLLVASDTQYF	TGCAGCGTTCTACTAGTCGCCTCAGATACGCAGTATTTT	NA	TRBV29-1	NA	TRBJ2-3
CATSDFRDRGSRPQETQYF	TGTGCCACCAGTGACTTCCGGGACAGGGGGAGCCGACCCCAAGAGACCCAGTACTTC	TRBD1	TRBV24-1	NA	TRBJ2-5
CACAGYTEKLFF	TGTGCCTGTGCAGGGTATACGGAAAAACTGTTTTTT	NA	TRBV30	few	TRBJ1-4
CASSLYNEQYF	TGTGCCAGCAGTTTATACAACGAGCAGTACTTC	NA	TRBV2	NA	TRBJ2-7
CASSLVPGALSNSPLHF	TGTGCCAGCAGCTTAGTTCCAGGGGCCTTATCTAATTCACCCCTCCACTTT	NA	TRBV7-2	NA	TRBJ1-6
CASSHPGRNTDTQYF	TGTGCCAGCAGCCATCCAGGTAGAAACACAGATACGCAGTATTTT	NA	TRBV5-5	NA	TRBJ2-3
CASRVQAQPQHF	TGTGCCAGCCGTGTTCAAGCTCAGCCCCAGCATTTT	NA	TRBV2	NA	TRBJ1-5
CASSLSDPNYGYTF	TGTGCCAGCAGCTTGTCAGATCCTAACTATGGCTACACCTTC	NA	TRBV7-2	NA	TRBJ1-2
CASSAPGQGEGEQFF	TGTGCCAGCAGCGCACCGGGACAGGGGGAGGGTGAGCAGTTCTTC	TRBD1	TRBV3-1/TRBV3-2	NA	TRBJ2-1
CASSFTGENTIYF	TGTGCCAGCAGCTTCACAGGGGAGAACACCATATATTTT	TRBD1	TRBV5-6	NA	TRBJ1-3
CASSKTGNTEAFF	TGTGCCAGCAGTAAGACGGGGAACACTGAAGCTTTCTTT	NA	TRBV6-2/TRBV6-3	NA	TRBJ1-1
CAWSVLGGYTF	TGTGCCTGGAGTGTACTCGGTGGCTACACCTTC	NA	TRBV30	NA	TRBJ1-2
CASRSGQATSSTDTQYF	TGCGCCAGCAGATCGGGACAGGCCACTAGTAGCACAGATACGCAGTATTTT	TRBD1	TRBV5-1	NA	TRBJ2-3
CASSPGPYYEQYF	TGTGCCAGCAGCCCGGGGCCGTACTACGAGCAGTACTTC	NA	TRBV6-2/TRBV6-3	few	TRBJ2-7
CASSVEGAEQFF	TGTGCCAGCAGTGTTGAGGGCGCAGAGCAGTTCTTC	NA	TRBV2	NA	TRBJ2-1
CASSLGTSGTVSQETQYF	TGCGCCAGCAGCTTGGGGACTAGCGGTACGGTGTCCCAAGAGACCCAGTACTTC	TRBD2	TRBV5-1	few	TRBJ2-5
CASSSYYNEQFF	TGTGCCAGCAGCTCCTACTACAATGAGCAGTTCTTC	NA	TRBV7-2	NA	TRBJ2-1
CASSPSRRYYTF	TGTGCCAGCAGTCCTAGCAGAAGATACTACACCTTC	NA	TRBV28	NA	TRBJ1-2
CASRYRGTEAFF	TGTGCCAGCAGATACAGGGGGACTGAAGCTTTCTTT	TRBD1	TRBV6-2/TRBV6-3	NA	TRBJ1-1
CASREKLGGALTGELFF	TGCGCCAGCAGAGAGAAATTGGGGGGGGCCCTCACCGGGGAGCTGTTTTTT	NA	TRBV4-3	NA	TRBJ2-2
CASSSTSGGAETQYF	TGTGCCAGCAGCTCCACTAGCGGGGGGGCAGAGACCCAGTACTTC	TRBD2	TRBV7-3	NA	TRBJ2-5
CASSQEGRVGNEQFF	TGCGCCAGCAGCCAAGAGGGCAGGGTCGGTAATGAGCAGTTCTTC	NA	TRBV4-3	NA	TRBJ2-1
CASRQTSGGAHEQFF	TGTGCCAGCCGACAAACTAGCGGGGGGGCCCATGAGCAGTTCTTC	TRBD2	TRBV6-5	few	TRBJ2-1
CASSIERTHFF	TGTGCCAGTAGTATTGAGCGCACCCATTTCTTT	NA	TRBV19	NA	TRBJ1-1
CASRSVHADRVTDTQYF	TGTGCAAGTCGCTCGGTTCATGCGGACAGGGTAACAGATACGCAGTATTTT	NA	TRBV12-2	NA	TRBJ2-3
CAWSVPQGGYTF	TGTGCCTGGAGTGTACCTCAGGGAGGCTACACCTTC	NA	TRBV30	NA	TRBJ1-2
CASRLREAEAFF	TGTGCCAGCAGACTTCGCGAGGCGGAAGCTTTCTTT	NA	TRBV28	NA	TRBJ1-1
CASSSGQTQETQYF	TGTGCCAGCAGCTCGGGACAGACACAAGAGACCCAGTACTTC	TRBD1	TRBV7-9	NA	TRBJ2-5
CASSSTSPPTYEQFF	TGTGCCAGCAGCTCCACTAGTCCTCCCACCTATGAGCAGTTCTTC	NA	TRBV6-5	NA	TRBJ2-1
CASSPRRGTTDTQYF	TGTGCCAGCAGTCCGCGACGCGGGACCACAGATACGCAGTATTTT	NA	TRBV6-2/TRBV6-3	once	TRBJ2-3
CASSLVLRGSTDTQYF	TGTGCCAGCAGCTTAGTGCTACGGGGGAGCACAGATACGCAGTATTTT	NA	TRBV11-2	NA	TRBJ2-3